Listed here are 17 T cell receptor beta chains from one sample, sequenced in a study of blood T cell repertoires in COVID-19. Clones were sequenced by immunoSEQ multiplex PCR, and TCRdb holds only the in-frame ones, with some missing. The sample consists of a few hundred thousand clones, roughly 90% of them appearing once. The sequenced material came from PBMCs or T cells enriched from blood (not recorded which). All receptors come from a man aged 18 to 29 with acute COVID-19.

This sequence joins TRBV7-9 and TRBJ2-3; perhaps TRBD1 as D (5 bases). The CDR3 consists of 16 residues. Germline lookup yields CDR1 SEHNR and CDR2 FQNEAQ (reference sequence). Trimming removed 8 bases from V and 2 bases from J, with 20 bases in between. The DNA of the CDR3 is TGTGCCAGCCTCTCAAGGGGCAGTTCCACCACAGATACGCAGTATTTT. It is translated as CASLSRGSSTTDTQYF.

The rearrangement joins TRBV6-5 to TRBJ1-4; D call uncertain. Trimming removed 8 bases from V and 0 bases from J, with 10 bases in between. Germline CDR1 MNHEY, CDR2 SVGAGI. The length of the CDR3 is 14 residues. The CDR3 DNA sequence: TGTGCCAGCTTTGGGAGAACAACTAATGAAAAACTGTTTTTT. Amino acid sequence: CASFGRTTNEKLFF.

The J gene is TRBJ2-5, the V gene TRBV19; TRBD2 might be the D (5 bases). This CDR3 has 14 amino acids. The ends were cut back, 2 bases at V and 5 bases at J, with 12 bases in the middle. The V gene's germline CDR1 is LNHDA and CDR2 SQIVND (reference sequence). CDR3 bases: TGTGCCAGTAGTATACCAACCAGAGGGGAGACCCAGTACTTC. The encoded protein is CASSIPTRGETQYF.

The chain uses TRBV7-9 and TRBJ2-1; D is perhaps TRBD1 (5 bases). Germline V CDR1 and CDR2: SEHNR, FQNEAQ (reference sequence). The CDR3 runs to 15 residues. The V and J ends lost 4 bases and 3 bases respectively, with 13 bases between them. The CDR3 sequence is CASSSGSTLYNEQFF. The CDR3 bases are TGTGCCAGCAGCTCAGGGTCCACCCTCTACAATGAGCAGTTCTTC.

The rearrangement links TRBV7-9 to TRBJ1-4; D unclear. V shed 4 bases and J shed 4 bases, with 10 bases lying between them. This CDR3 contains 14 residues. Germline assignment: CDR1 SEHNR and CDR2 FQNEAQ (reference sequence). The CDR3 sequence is CASSSGWGNEKLFF. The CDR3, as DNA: TGTGCCAGCAGCTCGGGGTGGGGTAATGAAAAACTGTTTTTT.

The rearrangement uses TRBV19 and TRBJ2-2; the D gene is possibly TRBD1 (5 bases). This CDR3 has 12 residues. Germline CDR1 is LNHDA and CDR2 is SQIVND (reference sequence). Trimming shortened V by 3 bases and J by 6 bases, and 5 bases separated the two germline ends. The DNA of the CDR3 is TGTGCCAGTAGTATCAGGGCCGGGGAGCTGTTTTTT. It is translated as CASSIRAGELFF. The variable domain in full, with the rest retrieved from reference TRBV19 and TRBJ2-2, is DGGITQSPKYLFRKEGQNVTLSCEQNLNHDAMYWYRQDPGQGLRLIYYSQIVNDFQKGDIAEGYSVSREKKESFPLTVTSAQKNPTAFYLCASSIRAGELFFGEGSRLTVL.

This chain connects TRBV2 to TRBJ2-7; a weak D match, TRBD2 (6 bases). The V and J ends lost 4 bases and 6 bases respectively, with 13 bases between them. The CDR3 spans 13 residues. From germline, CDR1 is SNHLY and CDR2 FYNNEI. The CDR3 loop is CASSATVGGEQYF. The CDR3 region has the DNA TGTGCCAGCAGTGCAACAGTGGGGGGCGAGCAGTACTTC. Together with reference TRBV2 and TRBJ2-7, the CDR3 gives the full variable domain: EPEVTQTPSHQVTQMGQEVILRCVPISNHLYFYWYRQILGQKVEFLVSFYNNEISEKSEIFDDQFSVERPDGSNFTLKIRSTKLEDSAMYFCASSATVGGEQYFGPGTRLTVT.

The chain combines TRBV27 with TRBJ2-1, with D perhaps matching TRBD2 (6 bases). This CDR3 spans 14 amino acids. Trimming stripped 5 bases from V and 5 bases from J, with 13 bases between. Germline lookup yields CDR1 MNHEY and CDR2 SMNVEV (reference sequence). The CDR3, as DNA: TGTGCCAGCAGTCCCGCGGGGCTTAACAATGAGCAGTTCTTC. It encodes CASSPAGLNNEQFF.

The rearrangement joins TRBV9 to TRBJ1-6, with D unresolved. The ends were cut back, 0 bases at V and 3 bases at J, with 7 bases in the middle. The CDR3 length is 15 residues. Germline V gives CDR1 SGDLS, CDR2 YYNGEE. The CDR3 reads CASSVAHSYNSPLHF. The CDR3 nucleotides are TGTGCCAGCAGCGTAGCCCACAGCTATAATTCACCCCTCCACTTT.

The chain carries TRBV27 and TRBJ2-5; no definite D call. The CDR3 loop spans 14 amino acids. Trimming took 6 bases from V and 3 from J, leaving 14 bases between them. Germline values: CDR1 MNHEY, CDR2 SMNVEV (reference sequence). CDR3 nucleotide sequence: TGTGCCAGCAGACGGTGGGCGTTAGAAGAGACCCAGTACTTC. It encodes CASRRWALEETQYF.

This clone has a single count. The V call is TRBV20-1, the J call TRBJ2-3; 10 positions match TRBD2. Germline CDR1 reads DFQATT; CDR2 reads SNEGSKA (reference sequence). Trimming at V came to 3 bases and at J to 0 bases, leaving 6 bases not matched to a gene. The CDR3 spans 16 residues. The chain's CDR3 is CSASGASGSSTDTQYF. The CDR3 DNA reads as TGCAGTGCTAGTGGGGCTAGCGGGAGTAGCACAGATACGCAGTATTTT.

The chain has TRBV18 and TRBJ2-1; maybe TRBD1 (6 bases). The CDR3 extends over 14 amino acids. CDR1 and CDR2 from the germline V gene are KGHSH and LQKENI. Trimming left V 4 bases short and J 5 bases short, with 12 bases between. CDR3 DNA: TGTGCCAGCTCACTCTTCCGGGACAACAATGAGCAGTTCTTC. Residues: CASSLFRDNNEQFF.

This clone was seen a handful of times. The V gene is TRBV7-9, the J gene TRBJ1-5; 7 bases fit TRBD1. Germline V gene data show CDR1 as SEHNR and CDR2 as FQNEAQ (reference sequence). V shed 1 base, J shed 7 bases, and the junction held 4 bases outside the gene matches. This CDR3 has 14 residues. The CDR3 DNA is TGTGCCAGCAGCTTAGACAGGGGTTACCAGCCCCAGCATTTT. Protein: CASSLDRGYQPQHF.

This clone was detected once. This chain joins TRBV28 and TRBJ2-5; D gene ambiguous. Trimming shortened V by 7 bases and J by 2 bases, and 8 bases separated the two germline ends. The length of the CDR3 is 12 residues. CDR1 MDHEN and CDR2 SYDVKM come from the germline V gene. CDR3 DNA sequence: TGTGCCAGCACACACCGACAAGAGACCCAGTACTTC. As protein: CASTHRQETQYF.

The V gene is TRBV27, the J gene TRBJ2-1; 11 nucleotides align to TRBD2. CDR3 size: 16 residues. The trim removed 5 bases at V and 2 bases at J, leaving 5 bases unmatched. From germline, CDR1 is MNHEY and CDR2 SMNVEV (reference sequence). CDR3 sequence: CASSINSGRAYNEQFF. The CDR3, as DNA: TGTGCCAGCAGTATCAATAGCGGGAGGGCCTACAATGAGCAGTTCTTC.

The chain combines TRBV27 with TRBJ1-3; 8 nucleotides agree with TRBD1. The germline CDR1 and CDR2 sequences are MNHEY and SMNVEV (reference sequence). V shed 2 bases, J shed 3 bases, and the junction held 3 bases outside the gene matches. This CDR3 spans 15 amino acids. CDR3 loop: CASSLQGASGNTIYF. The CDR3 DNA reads TGTGCCAGCAGTTTACAGGGGGCAAGTGGAAACACCATATATTTT.

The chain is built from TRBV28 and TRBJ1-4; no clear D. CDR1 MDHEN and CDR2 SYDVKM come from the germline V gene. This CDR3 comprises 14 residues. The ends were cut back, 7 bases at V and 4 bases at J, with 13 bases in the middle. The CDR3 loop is CASTPPRGNEKLFF. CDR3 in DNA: TGTGCCAGCACTCCCCCTCGGGGTAATGAAAAACTGTTTTTT.